One sample yielded the 21 T cell receptor beta chains listed below, sequenced in a study of blood T cell repertoires in COVID-19. Measured with immunoSEQ multiplex PCR; TCRdb has only the in-frame clones, and not every one. The table shows a few hundred thousand clones, with roughly 76% occurring only once. The sequenced material came from peripheral blood. These receptors originate from a human donor in a cohort sampled during active COVID-19.

V gene TRBV6-6 combines with J gene TRBJ1-5; D not certain. Germline V gene sequence: CDR1 MNHNY, CDR2 SVGAGI (reference sequence). The CDR3 runs to 10 residues. Trimming left V 11 bases short and J 7 bases short, with 9 bases between. The DNA of the CDR3 is TGTGCCTCAGGCCTACAGCCCCAGCATTTT. Translating gives CASGLQPQHF.

The V and J genes are TRBV28 and TRBJ1-3; D remains ambiguous. The germline V and J ends were trimmed by 5 bases and 0 bases, with 8 bases remaining between them. The CDR3 is made up of 14 amino acids. Germline V gives CDR1 MDHEN, CDR2 SYDVKM. DNA of the CDR3: TGTGCCAGCAGTGCGGCGATCTCTGGAAACACCATATATTTT. This encodes CASSAAISGNTIYF.

This chain links TRBV6-1 with TRBJ2-7; D perhaps matches TRBD1 (6 bases). This CDR3 contains 16 residues. Looked up from germline, CDR1 is MNHNS and CDR2 is SASEGT. V was trimmed by 3 bases and J by 0 bases, leaving 15 bases between them. This CDR3 reads CASSDGRGDYSYEQYF. CDR3 DNA: TGTGCCAGCAGTGACGGCAGGGGAGATTACTCCTACGAGCAGTACTTC.

This clone was seen more than once but under ten times. The CDR3 sequence is CASSLWGSQNEQFF. The CDR3 region has the DNA TGTGCCAGCAGTTTATGGGGGAGCCAAAATGAGCAGTTCTTC. The chain combines TRBV28 with TRBJ2-1, with D perhaps TRBD2 (5 bases). The CDR3 totals 14 residues. V lost 0 bases and J lost 7, with 10 bases in between. Per the germline V gene, CDR1 is MDHEN and CDR2 is SYDVKM.

The rearrangement joins TRBV5-1 to TRBJ1-1, with D perhaps matching TRBD1 (5 bases). The CDR3 totals 15 residues. Germline V gene lookup returns CDR1 SGHRS and CDR2 YFSETQ. V lost 0 bases and J lost 5, with 14 bases in between. CDR3 DNA sequence: TGCGCCAGCAGCTTGGAAGGGGCCGGGGGGACTGAAGCTTTCTTT. Protein sequence: CASSLEGAGGTEAFF.

This clone was counted a few times. The CDR3: CASSLSTSGNHEQYF. CDR3 nucleotide sequence: TGTGCCAGCTCCCTCAGCACTAGCGGGAACCACGAGCAGTACTTC. The chain links TRBV18 to TRBJ2-7; 10 bases are a match to TRBD2. Germline CDR1 and CDR2: KGHSH and LQKENI. The CDR3 is 15 amino acids. V lost 6 bases, J lost 5 bases, and 10 bases stayed unmatched.

The genes are TRBV5-5 and TRBJ1-5; weak D call: TRBD1 (6 bases). This CDR3 is built from 15 residues. Germline loops: CDR1 SGHKS, CDR2 YYEKEE (reference sequence). Deletions cut 0 bases from V and 1 base from J, with 8 bases between. The CDR3: CASSLDTGSNQPQHF. The CDR3 coding sequence is TGTGCCAGCAGCTTGGATACAGGGAGCAATCAGCCCCAGCATTTT. The whole variable domain, filled in from reference TRBV5-5 and TRBJ1-5, reads DAGVTQSPTHLIKTRGQQVTLRCSPISGHKSVSWYQQVLGQGPQFIFQYYEKEERGRGNFPDRFSARQFPNYSSELNVNALLLGDSALYLCASSLDTGSNQPQHFGDGTRLSIL.

J is TRBJ1-2 and V is TRBV30; 9 nucleotides match TRBD1. This CDR3 region has 15 residues. V was pared by 0 bases and J by 0 bases, with 2 bases of the junction left unmatched. Per germline, CDR1 GTSNPN and CDR2 SVGIG (reference sequence). This CDR3 is CAWSVQGASNYGYTF. The CDR3 DNA is TGTGCCTGGAGTGTACAGGGGGCGTCTAACTATGGCTACACCTTC.

The V gene is TRBV5-5, the J gene TRBJ2-7; 10 nucleotides agree with TRBD2. The germline CDR1 and CDR2 sequences are SGHKS and YYEKEE (reference sequence). After removal of 4 bases from V and 3 bases from J, the junction contained 1 base not matched to a gene. The CDR3 is 13 amino acids. CDR3 sequence: CASSRTSGYEQYF. In DNA form, the CDR3 reads TGTGCCAGCAGCCGGACTAGCGGCTACGAGCAGTACTTC.

The V gene is TRBV6-6, the J gene TRBJ1-3; TRBD1 agrees at 8 bases. The trim removed 6 bases at V and 1 base at J, leaving 5 bases unmatched. CDR3 size: 15 residues. CDR1 is MNHNY, CDR2 SVGAGI, per germline (reference sequence). The CDR3 sequence is CASRRQGLSGNTIYF. The CDR3 coding sequence is TGTGCCAGCAGGAGACAGGGGCTATCTGGAAACACCATATATTTT.

The rearrangement links TRBV4-2 to TRBJ2-3, with D possibly matching TRBD1 (5 bases). Between the trimmed V and J ends, which lost 3 bases and 6 bases, there was a span of 19 bases. Germline CDR1 and CDR2: LGHNA and YNFKEQ. The CDR3 consists of 16 residues. CDR3 loop: CASSHQRGIGRDTQYF. CDR3 sequence (DNA): TGTGCCAGCAGCCACCAAAGGGGTATTGGTCGGGATACGCAGTATTTT.

V and J are TRBV9 and TRBJ1-1; D may be TRBD1 (6 bases). In germline, CDR1 is SGDLS, CDR2 YYNGEE. Trimming cost V 4 bases and J 3 bases, with 16 bases left between them. CDR3 length: 15 amino acids. This CDR3 is CASSLPGRGDTEAFF. The DNA for the CDR3 is TGTGCCAGCAGCTTGCCAGGGAGGGGGGACACTGAAGCTTTCTTT.

This clone was counted only a few times. J is TRBJ1-2 and V is TRBV6-2 or TRBV6-3; TRBD1 aligns across 10 bases. Germline V gene lookup returns CDR1 MNHEY and CDR2 SVGEGT. V lost 5 bases and J lost 4; bases outside the gene matches: 7. There are 15 residues in the CDR3. CDR3 residues: CASSNDDRGPYGYTF. CDR3 sequence (DNA): TGTGCCAGCAGTAACGACGACAGGGGGCCCTATGGCTACACCTTC.

The chain carries TRBV14 and TRBJ2-1; 7 bases map to TRBD2. The germline V gene has CDR1 SGHDN and CDR2 FVKESK. This CDR3 spans 16 amino acids. V gave up 6 bases and J gave up 4 bases; unmatched junction bases: 12. The CDR3 coding sequence is TGTGCCAGCAGTCTCCGGGTCTCTAGCGGATACAATGAGCAGTTCTTC. It is translated as CASSLRVSSGYNEQFF. Drawing the rest from reference TRBV14 and TRBJ2-1, the complete variable domain is EAGVTQFPSHSVIEKGQTVTLRCDPISGHDNLYWYRRVMGKEIKFLLHFVKESKQDESGMPNNRFLAERTGGTYSTLKVQPAELEDSGVYFCASSLRVSSGYNEQFFGPGTRLTVL.

The V call is TRBV4-3, the J call TRBJ1-2, with 7 bases identical to TRBD1. Germline CDR1 reads LGHNA; CDR2 reads YSLEER. Trimming cost V 0 bases and J 3 bases; bases outside gene matches: 4. This CDR3 has 15 residues. The CDR3 coding sequence is TGCGCCAGCAGCCAAGATACAGGGGCGGACTATGGCTACACCTTC. It specifies CASSQDTGADYGYTF.

The chain employs TRBV7-2 and TRBJ2-1; TRBD2 matches 9 bases. This CDR3 is 15 amino acids long. Germline trimming cut 5 bases from V and 0 bases from J; bases unmatched to any gene: 2. Germline CDR1 is SGHTA and CDR2 is FQGNSA. The CDR3: CASSRSGSSYNEQFF. Written as DNA, the CDR3 is TGTGCCAGCAGCCGTAGCGGGAGCTCCTACAATGAGCAGTTCTTC.

This clone has just one count. The chain couples TRBV19 to TRBJ1-5, with D possibly being TRBD1 (5 bases). The CDR3 totals 14 residues. Germline CDR1 is LNHDA and CDR2 is SQIVND (reference sequence). Deletions cut 5 bases from V and 9 bases from J, with 17 bases between. Here the CDR3 DNA reads TGTGCCAGTAGTCCTCAGGGCCCCCTGAGGCCCCAGCATTTT. Its protein product is CASSPQGPLRPQHF. The full variable domain, in which reference TRBV19 and TRBJ1-5 provide the parts outside the CDR3, is DGGITQSPKYLFRKEGQNVTLSCEQNLNHDAMYWYRQDPGQGLRLIYYSQIVNDFQKGDIAEGYSVSREKKESFPLTVTSAQKNPTAFYLCASSPQGPLRPQHFGDGTRLSIL.

The chain links TRBV19 to TRBJ1-2, with D uncertain. Between the trimmed V and J ends, which lost 2 bases and 8 bases, there was a span of 12 bases. Germline V gene data show CDR1 as LNHDA and CDR2 as SQIVND (reference sequence). The CDR3 length is 13 residues. Written as DNA, the CDR3 is TGTGCCAGTAGTATACGGGAGGCGGGCGGCTACACCTTC. This gives the protein CASSIREAGGYTF.

V gene TRBV7-2 combines with J gene TRBJ2-3; TRBD2 matches at 8 bases. The CDR3 runs to 15 residues. V trimming: 3 bases; J trimming: 1 base; junction bases outside the gene matches: 3. Germline V gives CDR1 SGHTA, CDR2 FQGNSA. CDR3 nucleotide sequence: TGTGCCAGCAGCTTCCCGACTAGCGGCACAGATACGCAGTATTTT. It specifies CASSFPTSGTDTQYF.

The chain is built from TRBV18 and TRBJ1-3, with D perhaps TRBD1 (5 bases). Germline V lookup: CDR1 KGHSH, CDR2 LQKENI. The CDR3 is 16 residues long. Trimming pared 2 bases from V and 0 bases from J, leaving 11 bases between. The DNA for the CDR3 is TGTGCCAGCTCACCATATAGACAGAGCTCTGGAAACACCATATATTTT. Protein sequence: CASSPYRQSSGNTIYF.

V is TRBV27 and J is TRBJ2-7; perhaps TRBD1 as D (5 bases). The CDR3 length is 14 residues. Germline assignment: CDR1 MNHEY and CDR2 SMNVEV (reference sequence). The ends were cut back, 4 bases at V and 2 bases at J, with 12 bases in the middle. CDR3 sequence reads: CASSSQGGPYEQYF. CDR3 DNA: TGTGCCAGCAGTTCGCAGGGTGGCCCCTACGAGCAGTACTTC.